This TCR beta chain originates from a study of T cell responses to AZD1222 COVID-19 vaccine. Study results and caveats: In a largely white British group with more females than males, clonal diversity was possibly underestimated.

A note on this clone: The antigen remains unidentified.

Sequencing used immunoSEQ multiplex PCR; TCRdb keeps in-frame clones, though not all of them. The table includes 200,000 to 250,000 clones, about 93% detected once. This CDR3 is built from 14 residues. V was trimmed by 7 bases and J by 6 bases, leaving 16 bases between them. The germline CDR1 and CDR2 sequences are MNHEY and SVGAGI. The chain recombines TRBV6-5 with TRBJ2-1; no clear D gene. This TCR was recovered from an adult in good health. The material sequenced was peripheral blood, taken on day 0 of MenACWY control vaccination. CDR3 in amino acids: CASTHVDRSNEQFF. In nucleotides, the CDR3 is TGTGCCAGCACCCACGTCGACCGAAGCAATGAGCAGTTCTTC.